What follows is one TCR beta chain and its context. The data are from a study of blood T cell repertoires in COVID-19. V lost 1 base and J lost 3; bases outside the gene matches: 2. Germline assignment: CDR1 SGHNT and CDR2 YENEEA. The CDR3 contains 15 residues. Produced via immunoSEQ multiplex PCR; TCRdb's table is partial and in-frame only. The sample records around 140,000 clones, under 90% being singletons. This TCR was recovered from a man aged 35 to 55 with acute COVID-19. The sequencing input was PBMCs or T cells enriched from blood (not recorded which). V gene TRBV11-3 combines with J gene TRBJ2-3; TRBD1 matches at 9 bases. The CDR3 DNA sequence: TGTGCCAGCAGCTTAGTCGGGACAGGGACAGATACGCAGTATTTT. This encodes CASSLVGTGTDTQYF.